These 8 T cell receptor beta chains originate from one sample sequenced in a study of blood T cells in healthy people across ages (dated by TCRdb to the mid-2010s). Libraries were made using 5' RACE. Data came from an Illumina HiSeq 2500. The second PCR ran for roughly 6 to 11 cycles and used a J-beta primer mix along with a sample-barcoded 5' primer. TCRdb's own reprocessing of the public reads used fastp at Q25 and MiXCR and kept productive beta chains. Under each unique CDR3 protein, matching rows form one entry showing the most common genes and DNA. The sample has 1.5 million or so distinct CDR3 sequences on record, about 45% of them singletons. Less than 5% of the sample lies in the top ten. Source material: blood. These receptors originate from a young woman in good health.

DNA for the CDR3: TGTGCTAGTGAGACAGGGGGTACCCTTGACAATGAGCAGTTCTTC. This gives the protein CASETGGTLDNEQFF. V usage is TRBV4-2 and J usage is TRBJ2-1; 9 bases align to TRBD1. The CDR3 extends over 15 amino acids. Per the germline V gene, CDR1 is LGHNA and CDR2 is YNFKEQ.

V gene TRBV5-1 combines with J gene TRBJ1-1; D unresolved. Germline values: CDR1 SGHRS, CDR2 YFSETQ. This CDR3 has 14 amino acids. Trimming cost V 0 bases and J 11 bases, with 17 bases left between them. The CDR3: CASSLEHDRGLAFF. The CDR3 DNA is TGCGCCAGCAGCTTGGAACATGACCGGGGTTTGGCTTTCTTT.

This sequence joins TRBV6-6 and TRBJ1-2; D call uncertain. CDR1 and CDR2 (germline): MNHNY, SVGAGI (reference sequence). V shed 2 bases and J shed 10 bases, with 11 bases lying between them. This CDR3 comprises 12 residues. In DNA form, the CDR3 reads TGTGCCAGCAGTTACGGCCGGGAAGCCTACACCTTC. Its translation: CASSYGREAYTF.

The genes are TRBV29-1 and TRBJ2-5, with a possible D match to TRBD1 (5 bases). Germline V CDR1 and CDR2: SQVTM, ANQGSEA. V lost 3 bases to trimming and J lost 1 base, with 18 bases between them. The CDR3 has 16 amino acids. In DNA form, the CDR3 reads TGCAGCGTTGATGGTTCAGGACAAGCCCTCCAAGAGACCCAGTACTTC. Translated: CSVDGSGQALQETQYF.

This chain joins TRBV24-1 and TRBJ1-2; no firm D call. This CDR3 is 14 amino acids long. Germline CDR1 is KGHDR and CDR2 is SFDVKD. Trimming took off 3 bases at V and 2 bases at J, with 9 bases between the two ends. This CDR3 reads CATSDGTENYGYTF. In DNA form, the CDR3 reads TGTGCCACCAGTGATGGTACGGAAAACTATGGCTACACCTTC.

Regarding this clonotype: Sequence at one end of the junction differs from germline and may be a read error. V usage is TRBV15 and J usage is TRBJ2-1; no definite D call. The CDR3 length is 17 residues. Germline assignment: CDR1 LNHNV and CDR2 YYDKDF (reference sequence). Written as DNA, the CDR3 is TGTGCCACCGGCAGAGATGCCTCATACTTCACTTACAATGAGCAGTTCTTC. Residues: CATGRDASYFTYNEQFF.

This clonotype was counted between two and nine times. Relative to the germline gene, one junction end is altered; a read error may explain this. The chain links TRBV7-7 to TRBJ2-1, with D perhaps TRBD2 (7 bases). Germline V gene lookup returns CDR1 SSHAT and CDR2 FNYEAQ (reference sequence). This CDR3 spans 14 amino acids. CDR3 in DNA: TGTGCTAGCAGCCCCGCCGGGGGGCTCAATGAGCAGTTCTTC. It is translated as CASSPAGGLNEQFF.

This clonotype has a single count. The rearrangement joins TRBV6-2 or TRBV6-3 to TRBJ2-1; D possibly matches TRBD1 or TRBD2 (5 bases each). The V end was cut by 5 bases, the J end by 5 bases, with 13 bases between. The CDR3 consists of 14 residues. Germline assignment: CDR1 MNHEY and CDR2 SVGEGT. CDR3 DNA sequence: TGTGCCAGCAGTACGGGGCGGACCAACAATGAGCAGTTCTTC. The encoded protein is CASSTGRTNNEQFF.